A single sample gave rise to the 22 T cell receptor beta chains below, sequenced in a study of blood T cell repertoires in COVID-19. The protocol was immunoSEQ multiplex PCR, while the TCRdb copy is restricted to in-frame clones and leaves out a portion. This table has 350,000 to 500,000 clones, over 85% appearing once. Sequenced material: peripheral blood. These receptors were taken from a man younger than 35 with COVID-19, enrolled during active disease.

The gene calls are TRBV19 and TRBJ2-1; maybe TRBD2 (5 bases). Germline CDR1 is LNHDA and CDR2 is SQIVND (reference sequence). Trimming cost V 4 bases and J 4 bases, with 5 bases left between them. There are 12 residues in the CDR3. The CDR3 DNA reads TGTGCCAGTAGTACGGGATACAATGAGCAGTTCTTC. This gives the protein CASSTGYNEQFF.

The chain is built from TRBV5-1 and TRBJ2-1, with TRBD2 as a possible D gene (5 bases). There are 15 residues in the CDR3. From germline, CDR1 is SGHRS and CDR2 YFSETQ. With 1 base removed from V and 8 bases from J, the gap between germline ends came to 16 bases. In nucleotides, the CDR3 is TGCGCCAGCAGCTTGTCCGCGGGCTATTTAGATGAGCAGTTCTTC. It is translated as CASSLSAGYLDEQFF.

The rearrangement joins TRBV29-1 to TRBJ2-2; TRBD1 aligns across 8 bases. Germline V CDR1 and CDR2: SQVTM, ANQGSEA. This CDR3 spans 16 amino acids. J lost 1 base, V lost 5 bases, and 9 bases had no gene match. CDR3 residues: CSVRTLDRENTGELFF. The CDR3 DNA reads as TGCAGCGTTAGAACCTTGGACAGGGAGAACACCGGGGAGCTGTTTTTT.

This clone was observed a few times. V is TRBV7-2 and J is TRBJ2-3, with 8 bases identical to TRBD2. Germline values: CDR1 SGHTA, CDR2 FQGNSA. CDR3 length: 17 amino acids. Trimming at V came to 0 bases and at J to 6 bases, leaving 11 bases not matched to a gene. The CDR3 reads CASSLAIAGGLRDTQYF. In DNA form, the CDR3 reads TGTGCCAGCAGCTTAGCGATCGCGGGAGGACTGCGCGATACGCAGTATTTT.

The rearrangement uses TRBV7-9 and TRBJ2-1; TRBD1 aligns across 8 bases. The trim removed 4 bases at V and 5 bases at J, leaving 4 bases unmatched. Per the germline V gene, CDR1 is SEHNR and CDR2 is FQNEAQ (reference sequence). There are 14 residues in the CDR3. For the CDR3, the DNA is TGTGCCAGCAGCTGGACAGGGCTGGACAATGAGCAGTTCTTC. Translating gives CASSWTGLDNEQFF.

The chain is built from TRBV27 and TRBJ2-1; 8 bases fit TRBD1. Germline V gene sequence: CDR1 MNHEY, CDR2 SMNVEV (reference sequence). The trim removed 5 bases at V and 4 bases at J, leaving 19 bases unmatched. The CDR3 loop spans 19 amino acids. The CDR3 loop reads CASSTRPTGGTFYYNEQFF. The CDR3 DNA reads TGTGCCAGCAGTACCCGTCCCACAGGGGGAACCTTCTATTACAATGAGCAGTTCTTC.

The gene calls are TRBV7-8 and TRBJ2-1; 10 nucleotides match TRBD1. The junction had 10 bases not matched to a gene; V was cut back by 4 bases and J by 7 bases. Germline lookup yields CDR1 SGHVS and CDR2 FQNEAQ. CDR3 length: 16 amino acids. As DNA, the CDR3 is TGTGCCAGCAGCTACTTTCGACAGGGGGCTTCGAATGAGCAGTTCTTC. It encodes CASSYFRQGASNEQFF.

The gene calls are TRBV19 and TRBJ2-7; D ambiguous. This CDR3 is built from 14 residues. V was pared by 7 bases and J by 1 base, with 14 bases between. The germline CDR1 and CDR2 sequences are LNHDA and SQIVND (reference sequence). CDR3 nucleotides: TGTGCCAGTAAACAGTCCCCTCCTTCCTACGAGCAGTACTTC. As protein: CASKQSPPSYEQYF.

This chain connects TRBV21-1 to TRBJ1-1; TRBD1, the D gene given by the table, was not confirmed from the DNA. TRBV21-1 is reported as a pseudogene. The CDR3 runs to 16 residues. The chain's CDR3 is CASSKEQIDMNTEAFF. CDR3 DNA sequence: TGTGCCAGCAGCAAAGAACAGATAGACATGAACACTGAAGCTTTCTTT.

This sequence joins TRBV7-9 and TRBJ2-1; perhaps TRBD2 as D (5 bases). V lost 0 bases, J lost 8 bases, and 14 bases lay in between. CDR1 SEHNR and CDR2 FQNEAQ come from the germline V gene (reference sequence). The CDR3 loop spans 15 amino acids. The CDR3 sequence is CASSLAQRTRDEQFF. The CDR3 region has the DNA TGTGCCAGCAGCTTAGCCCAGCGCACGAGGGATGAGCAGTTCTTC.

The genes are TRBV10-2 and TRBJ2-7; weak D call: TRBD2 (7 bases). Trimming removed 6 bases from V and 0 bases from J, with 15 bases in between. The CDR3 length is 15 residues. CDR1 and CDR2 from the germline V gene are WSHSY and SAAADI. The CDR3 DNA reads as TGCGCCAGCAGCCCAAGGGGGGGGAGCTCCTACGAGCAGTACTTC. Amino acid sequence: CASSPRGGSSYEQYF.

This chain joins TRBV14 and TRBJ1-2; D unresolved. The length of the CDR3 is 15 residues. The V end lost 1 base, the J end lost 4 bases, and 13 bases lay between the germline ends. Germline assignment: CDR1 SGHDN and CDR2 FVKESK. CDR3 DNA sequence: TGTGCCAGCAGCCAAGTCGGGATCGACCCCTATGGCTACACCTTC. Translating gives CASSQVGIDPYGYTF.

The gene calls are TRBV3-1 (or the pseudogene TRBV3-2) and TRBJ2-1; the match to TRBD1 covers 7 bases. The CDR3 is 15 residues long. The J segment lost 3 bases and the V segment lost 3 bases, leaving 5 bases of the junction unmatched. The V gene's germline CDR1 is LGHDT and CDR2 YNNKEL (reference sequence). The CDR3 loop reads CASSQIPGGYNEQFF. The CDR3 bases are TGTGCCAGCAGCCAGATCCCAGGGGGCTACAATGAGCAGTTCTTC.

The V gene is TRBV4-1, the J gene TRBJ1-2; tentative D call: TRBD1 (5 bases). The CDR3 runs to 16 residues. CDR1 and CDR2 from the germline V gene are MGHRA and YSYEKL. The V end lost 0 bases, the J end lost 5 bases, and 16 bases lay between the germline ends. The CDR3 DNA sequence: TGCGCCAGCAGCCAAGAGATTTCCAGGGTAGGGTATGGCTACACCTTC. It codes for CASSQEISRVGYGYTF.

The rearrangement links TRBV7-9 to TRBJ2-7; the match to TRBD2 covers 7 bases. With 5 bases clipped from V and 5 bases from J, the junction kept 6 bases outside the gene matches. Germline CDR1 is SEHNR and CDR2 is FQNEAQ (reference sequence). This CDR3 is 13 amino acids long. This CDR3 reads CASSDGTKDEQYF. CDR3 in DNA: TGTGCCAGCAGCGACGGGACTAAAGACGAGCAGTACTTC.

The rearrangement uses TRBV7-2 and TRBJ2-1, with 9 nucleotides matching TRBD1. V lost 4 bases and J lost 4; bases outside the gene matches: 5. In germline, CDR1 is SGHTA, CDR2 FQGNSA. This CDR3 is 15 amino acids long. The CDR3 protein is CASSSGTGTYNEQFF. CDR3 in DNA: TGTGCCAGCAGCTCCGGGACAGGGACTTACAATGAGCAGTTCTTC. The entire variable domain, with the rest obtained from reference TRBV7-2 and TRBJ2-1, is as follows: GAGVSQSPSNKVTEKGKDVELRCDPISGHTALYWYRQSLGQGLEFLIYFQGNSAPDKSGLPSDRFSAERTGGSVSTLTIQRTQQEDSAVYLCASSSGTGTYNEQFFGPGTRLTVL.

This sequence joins TRBV24-1 and TRBJ2-5, with 10 bases matching TRBD1. J gave up 4 bases and V 1 base, and 2 bases lay outside the gene matches. This CDR3 comprises 15 residues. The germline CDR1 and CDR2 sequences are KGHDR and SFDVKD. The CDR3 spells CATSDLRDRGETQYF. For the CDR3, the DNA is TGTGCCACCAGTGATTTAAGGGACAGGGGAGAGACCCAGTACTTC.

The gene calls are TRBV14 and TRBJ2-1; weak D call: TRBD1 (5 bases). Germline CDR1 and CDR2: SGHDN and FVKESK. The germline V and J ends were trimmed by 4 bases and 9 bases, with 13 bases remaining between them. The CDR3 has 13 residues. The CDR3 sequence: CASSRNSQGEQFF. CDR3 nucleotides: TGTGCCAGCAGCCGGAACAGTCAGGGTGAGCAGTTCTTC.

This clone was seen a single time. The chain combines TRBV30 with TRBJ2-7; 8 nucleotides match TRBD2. The CDR3 length is 14 residues. Germline V gene data show CDR1 as GTSNPN and CDR2 as SVGIG (reference sequence). J gave up 0 bases and V 8 bases, and 9 bases lay outside the gene matches. CDR3 residues: CASRSSGTSYEQYF. The CDR3 bases are TGTGCCAGCAGAAGTAGCGGGACCTCCTACGAGCAGTACTTC.

CDR3 bases: TGTGCCAGCAGCCTCAGGACAGGGGGAGAAAAACTGTTTTTT. Protein product: CASSLRTGGEKLFF. The chain is built from TRBV7-9 and TRBJ1-4; 10 bases align to TRBD1. In germline, CDR1 is SEHNR, CDR2 FQNEAQ (reference sequence). The CDR3 is 14 residues long. Germline trimming cut 5 bases from V and 8 bases from J; bases unmatched to any gene: 5.

In nucleotides, the CDR3 is TGCGCCAGCAGCCCCCAGGCAGCGGGGGGGGGAGAGACCCAGTACTTC. Residues: CASSPQAAGGGETQYF. The chain employs TRBV5-1 and TRBJ2-5; TRBD2 matches 10 bases. Germline V gene sequence: CDR1 SGHRS, CDR2 YFSETQ. V lost 4 bases to trimming and J lost 4 bases; unmatched junction nucleotides: 10. The CDR3 runs to 16 residues.

The rearrangement links TRBV18 to TRBJ2-1; 7 bases are a match to TRBD2. There are 16 residues in the CDR3. Germline V gene data show CDR1 as KGHSH and CDR2 as LQKENI. Losses at the gene ends were 1 base for V and 4 bases for J; bases not matched to a gene: 7. The CDR3 spells CASSPQLGTTYNEQFF. CDR3 bases: TGTGCCAGCTCACCACAACTAGGGACTACATACAATGAGCAGTTCTTC. The full variable domain, its missing parts supplied by reference TRBV18 and TRBJ2-1, is NAGVMQNPRHLVRRRGQEARLRCSPMKGHSHVYWYRQLPEEGLKFMVYLQKENIIDESGMPKERFSAEFPKEGPSILRIQQVVRGDSAAYFCASSPQLGTTYNEQFFGPGTRLTVL.